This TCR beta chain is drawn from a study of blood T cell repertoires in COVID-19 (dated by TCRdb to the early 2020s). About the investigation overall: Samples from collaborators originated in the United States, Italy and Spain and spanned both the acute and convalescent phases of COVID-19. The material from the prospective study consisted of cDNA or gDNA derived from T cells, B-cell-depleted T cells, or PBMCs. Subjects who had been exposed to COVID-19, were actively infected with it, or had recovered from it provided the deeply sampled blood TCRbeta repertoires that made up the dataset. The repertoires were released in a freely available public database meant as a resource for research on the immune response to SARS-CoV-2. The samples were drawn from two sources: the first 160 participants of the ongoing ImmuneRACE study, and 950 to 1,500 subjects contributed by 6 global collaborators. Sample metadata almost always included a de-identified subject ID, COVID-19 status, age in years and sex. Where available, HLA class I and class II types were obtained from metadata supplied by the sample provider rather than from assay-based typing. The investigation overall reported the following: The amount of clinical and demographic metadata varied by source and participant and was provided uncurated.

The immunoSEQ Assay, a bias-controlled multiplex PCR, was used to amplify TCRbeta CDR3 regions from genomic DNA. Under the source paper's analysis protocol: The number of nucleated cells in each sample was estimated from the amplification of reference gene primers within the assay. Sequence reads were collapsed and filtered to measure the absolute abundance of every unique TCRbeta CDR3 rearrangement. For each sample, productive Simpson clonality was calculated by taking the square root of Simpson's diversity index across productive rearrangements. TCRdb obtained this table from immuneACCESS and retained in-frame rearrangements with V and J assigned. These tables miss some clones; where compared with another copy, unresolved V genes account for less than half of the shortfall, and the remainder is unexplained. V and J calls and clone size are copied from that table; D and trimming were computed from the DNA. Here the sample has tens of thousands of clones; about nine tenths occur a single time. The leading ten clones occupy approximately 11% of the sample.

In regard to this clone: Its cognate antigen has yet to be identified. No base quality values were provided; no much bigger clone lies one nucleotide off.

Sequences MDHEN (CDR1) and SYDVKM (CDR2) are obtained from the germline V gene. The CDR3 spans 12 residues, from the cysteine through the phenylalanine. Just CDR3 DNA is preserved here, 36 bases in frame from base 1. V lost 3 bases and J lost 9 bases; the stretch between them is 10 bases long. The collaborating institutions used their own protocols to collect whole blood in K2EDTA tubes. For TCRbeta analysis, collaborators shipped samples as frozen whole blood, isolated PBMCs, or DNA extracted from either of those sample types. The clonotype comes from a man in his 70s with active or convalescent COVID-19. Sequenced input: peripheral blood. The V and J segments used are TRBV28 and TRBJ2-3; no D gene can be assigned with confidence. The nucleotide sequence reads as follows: TGTGCCAGCAGTTTTGCGTCTAACACGCAGTATTTT. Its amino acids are CASSFASNTQYF.